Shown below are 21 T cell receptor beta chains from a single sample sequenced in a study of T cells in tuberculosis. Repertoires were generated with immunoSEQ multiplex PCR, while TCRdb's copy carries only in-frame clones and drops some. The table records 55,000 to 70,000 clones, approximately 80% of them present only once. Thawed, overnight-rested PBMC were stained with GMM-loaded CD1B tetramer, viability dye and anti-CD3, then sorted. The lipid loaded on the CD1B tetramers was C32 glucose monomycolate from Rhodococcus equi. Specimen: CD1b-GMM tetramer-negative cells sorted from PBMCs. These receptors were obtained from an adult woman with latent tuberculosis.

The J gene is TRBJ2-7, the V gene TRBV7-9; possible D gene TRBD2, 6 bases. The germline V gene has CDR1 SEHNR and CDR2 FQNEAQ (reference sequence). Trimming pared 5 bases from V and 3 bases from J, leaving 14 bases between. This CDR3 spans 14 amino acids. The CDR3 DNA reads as TGTGCCAGCAGCCAAGGGACTGACTTCTACGAGCAGTACTTC. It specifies CASSQGTDFYEQYF.

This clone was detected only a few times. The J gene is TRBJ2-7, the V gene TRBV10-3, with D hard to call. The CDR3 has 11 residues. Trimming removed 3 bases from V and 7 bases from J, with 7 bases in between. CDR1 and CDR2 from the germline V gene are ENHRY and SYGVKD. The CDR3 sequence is CAISEVTEQYF. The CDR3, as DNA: TGTGCCATCAGTGAAGTGACAGAGCAGTACTTC.

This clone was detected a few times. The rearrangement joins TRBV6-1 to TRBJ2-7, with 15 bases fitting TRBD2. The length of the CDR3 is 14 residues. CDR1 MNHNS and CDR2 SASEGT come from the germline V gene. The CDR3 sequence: CTSGLAGGSYEQYF. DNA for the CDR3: TGTACCTCGGGACTAGCGGGGGGTTCCTACGAGCAGTACTTC.

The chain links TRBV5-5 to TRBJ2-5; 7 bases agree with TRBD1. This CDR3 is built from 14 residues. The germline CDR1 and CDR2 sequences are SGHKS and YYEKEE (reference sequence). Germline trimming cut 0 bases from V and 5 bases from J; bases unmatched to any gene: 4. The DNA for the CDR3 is TGTGCCAGCAGCTTGGGACAGGGATTCGAGACCCAGTACTTC. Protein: CASSLGQGFETQYF.

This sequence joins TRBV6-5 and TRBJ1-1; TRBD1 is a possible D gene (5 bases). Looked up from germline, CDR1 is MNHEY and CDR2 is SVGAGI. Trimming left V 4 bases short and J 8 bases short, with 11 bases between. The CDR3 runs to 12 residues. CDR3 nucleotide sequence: TGTGCCAGCAGTTCCCCGCGGGGGGAAGCTTTCTTT. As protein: CASSSPRGEAFF.

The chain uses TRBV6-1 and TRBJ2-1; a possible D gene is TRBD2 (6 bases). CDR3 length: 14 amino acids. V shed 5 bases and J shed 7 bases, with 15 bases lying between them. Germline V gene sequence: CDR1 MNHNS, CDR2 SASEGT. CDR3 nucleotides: TGTGCCAGCAGTAAGCGCGGGACTCTTAATGAGCAGTTCTTC. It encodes CASSKRGTLNEQFF.

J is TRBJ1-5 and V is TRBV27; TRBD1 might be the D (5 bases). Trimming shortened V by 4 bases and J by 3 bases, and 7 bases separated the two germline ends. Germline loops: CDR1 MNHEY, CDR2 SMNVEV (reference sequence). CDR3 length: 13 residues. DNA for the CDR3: TGTGCCAGCAGTTACAGGTACAATCAGCCCCAGCATTTT. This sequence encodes CASSYRYNQPQHF.

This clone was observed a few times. The CDR3 reads CASSLTGLNQPQHF. CDR3 DNA sequence: TGTGCCAGCAGCCTCACAGGGCTAAATCAGCCCCAGCATTTT. This rearrangement joins TRBV6-6 to TRBJ1-5; tentative D call: TRBD1 (6 bases). The CDR3 has 14 amino acids. V was cut by 6 bases and J by 4 bases, with 13 bases left in between. Germline CDR1 is MNHNY and CDR2 is SVGAGI (reference sequence).

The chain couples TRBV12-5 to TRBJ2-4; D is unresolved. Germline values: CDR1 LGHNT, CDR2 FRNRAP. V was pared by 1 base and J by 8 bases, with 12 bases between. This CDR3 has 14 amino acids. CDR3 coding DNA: TGTGCTAGTGGTTTGGCCCGTTCCTCCGACATTCAGTACTTC. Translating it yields CASGLARSSDIQYF.

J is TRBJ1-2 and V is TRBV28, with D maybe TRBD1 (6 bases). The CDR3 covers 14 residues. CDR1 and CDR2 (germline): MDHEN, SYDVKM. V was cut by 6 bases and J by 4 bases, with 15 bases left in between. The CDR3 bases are TGTGCCAGCAGCCCCATGGGACACCTCTATGGCTACACCTTC. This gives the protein CASSPMGHLYGYTF.

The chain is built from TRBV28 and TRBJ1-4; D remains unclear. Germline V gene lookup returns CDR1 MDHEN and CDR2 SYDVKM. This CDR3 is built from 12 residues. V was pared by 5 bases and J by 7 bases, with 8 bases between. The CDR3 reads CASSLGSEKLFF. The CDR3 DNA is TGTGCCAGCAGTCTGGGGAGTGAAAAACTGTTTTTT.

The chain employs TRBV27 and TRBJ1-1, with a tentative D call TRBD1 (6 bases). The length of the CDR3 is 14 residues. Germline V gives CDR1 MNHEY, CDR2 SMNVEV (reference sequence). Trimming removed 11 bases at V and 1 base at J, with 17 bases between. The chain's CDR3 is CAGTPQGRNTEAFF. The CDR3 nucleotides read TGTGCCGGCACCCCACAGGGTAGGAACACTGAAGCTTTCTTT.

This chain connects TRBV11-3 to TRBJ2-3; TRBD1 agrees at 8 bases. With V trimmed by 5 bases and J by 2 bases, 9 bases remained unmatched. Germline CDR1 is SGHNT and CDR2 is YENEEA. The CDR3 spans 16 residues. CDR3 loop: CASSTRTGINTDTQYF. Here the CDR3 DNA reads TGTGCCAGCAGCACCCGGACAGGGATCAACACAGATACGCAGTATTTT.

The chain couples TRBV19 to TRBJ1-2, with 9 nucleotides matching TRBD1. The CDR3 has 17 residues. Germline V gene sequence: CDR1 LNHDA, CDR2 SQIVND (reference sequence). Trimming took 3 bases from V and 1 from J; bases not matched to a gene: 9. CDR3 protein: CASSILRGQGLNYGYTF. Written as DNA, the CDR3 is TGTGCCAGTAGTATCCTACGGGGACAGGGACTTAACTATGGCTACACCTTC.

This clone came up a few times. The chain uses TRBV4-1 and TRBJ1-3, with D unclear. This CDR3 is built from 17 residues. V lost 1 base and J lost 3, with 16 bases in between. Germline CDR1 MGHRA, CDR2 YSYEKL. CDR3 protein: CASSQVGVTSGGNTIYF. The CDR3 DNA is TGCGCCAGCAGCCAAGTCGGGGTGACGTCGGGTGGAAACACCATATATTTT.

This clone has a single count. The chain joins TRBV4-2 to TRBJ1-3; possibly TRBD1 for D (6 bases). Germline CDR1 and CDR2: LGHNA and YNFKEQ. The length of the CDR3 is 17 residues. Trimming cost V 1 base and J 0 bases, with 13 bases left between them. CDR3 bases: TGTGCCAGCAGCCAAGGACCGACAGGTTCCTCTGGAAACACCATATATTTT. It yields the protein CASSQGPTGSSGNTIYF.

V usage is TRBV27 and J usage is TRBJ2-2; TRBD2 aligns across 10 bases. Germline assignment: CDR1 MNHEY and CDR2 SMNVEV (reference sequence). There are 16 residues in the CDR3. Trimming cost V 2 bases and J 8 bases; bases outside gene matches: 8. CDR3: CASSLRLAGEWGELFF. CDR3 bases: TGTGCCAGCAGTTTAAGGCTAGCGGGAGAATGGGGGGAGCTGTTTTTT.

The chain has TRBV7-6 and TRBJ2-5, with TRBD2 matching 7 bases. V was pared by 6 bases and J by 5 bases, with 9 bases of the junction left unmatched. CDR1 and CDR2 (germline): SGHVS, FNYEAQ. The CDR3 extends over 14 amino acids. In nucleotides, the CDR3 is TGTGCCAGCAGGAGCGGGACTTCCATCGAGACCCAGTACTTC. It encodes CASRSGTSIETQYF.

The CDR3 DNA is TGTGCCAGCAGCTTGGGCGGGGGGGCTAGCACCGGGGAGCTGTTTTTT. It specifies CASSLGGGASTGELFF. V usage is TRBV5-6 and J usage is TRBJ2-2, with 9 bases aligning to TRBD2. CDR3 length equals 16 residues. Germline trimming cut 0 bases from V and 4 bases from J; bases unmatched to any gene: 4. Per the germline V gene, CDR1 is SGHDT and CDR2 is YYEEEE.

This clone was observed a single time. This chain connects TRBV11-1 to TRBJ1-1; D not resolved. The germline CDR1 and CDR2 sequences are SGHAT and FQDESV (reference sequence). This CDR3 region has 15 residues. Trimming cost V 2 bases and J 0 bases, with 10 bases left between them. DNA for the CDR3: TGTGCCAGCAGCTTACAACGGTCTCTGAACACTGAAGCTTTCTTT. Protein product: CASSLQRSLNTEAFF.

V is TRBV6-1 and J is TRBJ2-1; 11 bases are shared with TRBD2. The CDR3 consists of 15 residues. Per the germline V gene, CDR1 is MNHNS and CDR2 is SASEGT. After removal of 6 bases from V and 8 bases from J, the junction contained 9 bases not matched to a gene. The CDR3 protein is CASRFRLAGQDEQFF. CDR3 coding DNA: TGTGCCAGCAGGTTTAGACTAGCGGGACAAGATGAGCAGTTCTTC.